The sequence of this T cell receptor beta chain was determined in a study of blood T cell repertoires in COVID-19. Study-level background: PBMCs, B-cell-depleted T cells, or T cells provided the cDNA or gDNA that made up the material.

Seattle's cohort entered during active infection and was followed longitudinally. Germline CDR1 and CDR2: MNHEY and SVGAGI. V lost 8 bases and J 6 bases, leaving 14 bases between the germline ends. This CDR3 contains 12 residues. As originally analysed: Reference gene primer amplification yielded estimated nucleated cell counts. Method: immunoSEQ multiplex PCR; TCRdb's copy keeps in-frame clones and lacks some. The V and J calls and clone size come from that table; D and trimming were worked out from the DNA. The sample yields 100,000 to 150,000 clones, about 85% seen once. Material: peripheral blood. The rearrangement links TRBV6-5 to TRBJ2-7; TRBD1 might be the D (9 bases). This receptor was taken from a woman of 80 years or more with COVID-19, enrolled during active disease. The CDR3 here is CASREGQGEQYF. CDR3 sequence (DNA): TGTGCCAGCCGGGAGGGACAGGGCGAGCAGTACTTC.